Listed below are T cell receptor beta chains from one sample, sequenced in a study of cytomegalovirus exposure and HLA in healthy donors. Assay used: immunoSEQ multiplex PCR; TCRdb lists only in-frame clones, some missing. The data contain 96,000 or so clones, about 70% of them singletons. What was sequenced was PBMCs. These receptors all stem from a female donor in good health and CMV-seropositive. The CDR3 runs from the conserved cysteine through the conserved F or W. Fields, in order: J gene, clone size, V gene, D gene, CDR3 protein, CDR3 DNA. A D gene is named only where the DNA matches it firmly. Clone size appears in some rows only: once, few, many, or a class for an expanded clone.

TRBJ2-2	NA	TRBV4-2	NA	CASSRSTGELFF	TGTGCCAGCAGCCGGAGCACCGGGGAGCTGTTTTTT
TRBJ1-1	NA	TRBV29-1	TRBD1	CSVERQGALEAFF	TGCAGCGTTGAACGACAGGGGGCCCTTGAAGCTTTCTTT
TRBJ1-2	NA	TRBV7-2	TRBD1	CASSLRQGDSGYTF	TGTGCCAGCAGCTTACGACAGGGGGACTCGGGCTACACCTTC
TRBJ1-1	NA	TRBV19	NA	CASSRSSNTEAFF	TGTGCCAGTAGTAGGAGTTCGAACACTGAAGCTTTCTTT
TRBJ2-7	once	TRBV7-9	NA	CASSLTGTSPEQYF	TGTGCCAGCAGCTTAACCGGGACAAGCCCCGAGCAGTACTTC
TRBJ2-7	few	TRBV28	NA	CASSPYLKTSEQYF	TGTGCCAGCAGTCCCTACCTAAAGACATCCGAGCAGTACTTC
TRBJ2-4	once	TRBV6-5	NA	CASSLDSPQGKNIQYF	TGTGCCAGCAGTTTGGACAGCCCGCAGGGAAAAAACATTCAGTACTTC
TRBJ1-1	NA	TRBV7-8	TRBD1	CASSQKRTGGTEAFF	TGTGCCAGCAGCCAGAAACGGACAGGGGGTACTGAAGCTTTCTTT
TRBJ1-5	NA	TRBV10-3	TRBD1	CAIRPGQGNQPQHF	TGTGCCATACGACCGGGACAGGGGAATCAGCCCCAGCATTTT
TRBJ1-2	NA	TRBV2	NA	CASSGSGGGYTF	TGTGCCAGCAGTGGATCCGGAGGTGGCTACACCTTC
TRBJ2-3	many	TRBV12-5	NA	CASGLDYRAPPYF	TGTGCTAGTGGTTTGGATTACAGGGCTCCACCGTATTTT
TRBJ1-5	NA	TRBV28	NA	CASRPGLAGQPQHF	TGTGCCAGTCGTCCCGGACTCGCCGGTCAGCCCCAGCATTTT
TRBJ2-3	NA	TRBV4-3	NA	CASSQDWLGGLEAPLDTQYF	TGCGCCAGCAGCCAAGATTGGTTAGGGGGTCTGGAGGCCCCATTGGATACGCAGTATTTT
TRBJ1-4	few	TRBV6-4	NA	CASSDSTPTNEKLFF	TGTGCCAGCAGTGACTCGACACCGACTAATGAAAAACTGTTTTTT
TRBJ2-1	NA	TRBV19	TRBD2	CASSIPGTLGGNEQFF	TGTGCCAGTAGTATCCCCGGCACTCTGGGGGGGAATGAGCAGTTCTTC
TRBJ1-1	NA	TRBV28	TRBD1	CASSLTGGDTEAFF	TGTGCCAGCAGCCTTACAGGGGGAGATACTGAAGCTTTCTTT
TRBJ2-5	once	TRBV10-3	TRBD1	CAISDSGTGGFQETQYF	TGTGCCATCAGTGACTCCGGGACAGGGGGCTTCCAAGAGACCCAGTACTTC
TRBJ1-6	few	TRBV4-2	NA	CASSQDSEGRVNSPLHF	TGTGCCAGCAGCCAAGATAGTGAAGGCAGGGTGAATTCACCCCTCCACTTT
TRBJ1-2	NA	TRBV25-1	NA	CASSDTHYSGKGNYGYTF	TGTGCCAGCAGTGATACTCATTACTCAGGGAAAGGGAACTATGGCTACACCTTC
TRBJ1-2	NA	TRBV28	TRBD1	CASSLGQAYGYTF	TGTGCCAGCAGTTTGGGACAGGCATATGGCTACACCTTC
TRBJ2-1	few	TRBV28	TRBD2	CASSSHLPSGGIYEQFF	TGTGCCAGCAGTTCTCACCTACCTAGCGGGGGAATATATGAGCAGTTCTTC
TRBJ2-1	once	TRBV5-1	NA	CASSSGLFGANEQFF	TGCGCCAGCAGCTCTGGACTGTTTGGTGCCAATGAGCAGTTCTTC
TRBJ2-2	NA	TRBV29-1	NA	CSVEAAWGRTNTGELFF	TGCAGCGTTGAAGCGGCCTGGGGGCGGACTAACACCGGGGAGCTGTTTTTT
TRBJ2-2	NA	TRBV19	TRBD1	CASTGTGGITGELFF	TGTGCCAGTACCGGGACAGGGGGGATCACCGGGGAGCTGTTTTTT
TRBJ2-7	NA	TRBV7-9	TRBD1	CASSLSWTGVEQYF	TGTGCCAGCAGCTTAAGCTGGACAGGGGTGGAGCAGTACTTC
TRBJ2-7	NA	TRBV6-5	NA	CASSYSNYDGEQYF	TGTGCCAGCAGTTACTCGAACTATGACGGCGAGCAGTACTTC
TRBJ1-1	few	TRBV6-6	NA	CASSRTAGDTEAFF	TGTGCCAGCAGCCGGACCGCAGGGGACACTGAAGCTTTCTTT
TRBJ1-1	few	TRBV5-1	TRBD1	CASSDDRANTEAFF	TGCGCCAGCAGCGATGACAGGGCGAACACTGAAGCTTTCTTT
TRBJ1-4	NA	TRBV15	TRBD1	CATSRDLKGGASQRPKEKLFF	TGTGCCACCAGCAGAGATCTAAAAGGGGGCGCAAGCCAACGCCCCAAGGAAAAACTGTTTTTT
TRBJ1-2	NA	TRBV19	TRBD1	CAARTGVGYTF	TGTGCCGCCCGAACAGGGGTCGGCTACACCTTC
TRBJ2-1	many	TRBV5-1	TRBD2	CASSLLAGTYNEQFF	TGCGCCAGCAGCCTACTAGCGGGAACCTACAATGAGCAGTTCTTC
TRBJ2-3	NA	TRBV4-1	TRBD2	CASSRLLAGGEDTQYF	TGCGCCAGCAGCCGACTCCTAGCGGGAGGGGAAGATACGCAGTATTTT
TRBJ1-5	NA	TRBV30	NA	CAWSAEAGGNQPQHF	TGTGCCTGGAGCGCGGAGGCAGGGGGCAATCAGCCCCAGCATTTT
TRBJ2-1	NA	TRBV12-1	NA	CASSFPSGRVPTYNEQFF	TGTGCCAGCAGCTTTCCCAGCGGGAGGGTCCCCACTTACAATGAGCAGTTCTTC
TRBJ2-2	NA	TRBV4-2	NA	CASSLRGDTGELFF	TGTGCCAGCAGCCTACGCGGGGACACCGGGGAGCTGTTTTTT
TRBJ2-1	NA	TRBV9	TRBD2	CASSHSGTSGRVEQFF	TGTGCCAGCAGCCACTCCGGGACTAGCGGGAGGGTTGAGCAGTTCTTC
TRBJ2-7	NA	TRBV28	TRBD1	CASSAAGGSSYEQYF	TGTGCCAGCAGTGCCGCAGGGGGAAGCTCCTACGAGCAGTACTTC
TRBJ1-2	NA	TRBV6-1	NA	CASSEIRGYGYTF	TGTGCCAGCAGTGAAATCAGGGGCTATGGCTACACCTTC
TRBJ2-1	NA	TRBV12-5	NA	CASGFGNEQFF	TGTGCTAGTGGTTTCGGCAATGAGCAGTTCTTC
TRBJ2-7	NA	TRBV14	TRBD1	CASSHPGTGKNYEQYF	TGTGCCAGCAGCCACCCAGGGACAGGGAAAAACTACGAGCAGTACTTC
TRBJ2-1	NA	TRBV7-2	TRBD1	CASSMTGGYVDEQFF	TGTGCCAGCAGCATGACAGGGGGCTATGTCGATGAGCAGTTCTTC
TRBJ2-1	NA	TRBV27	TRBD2	CASSTGTSAYNEQFF	TGTGCCAGCAGCACCGGGACTAGCGCCTACAATGAGCAGTTCTTC
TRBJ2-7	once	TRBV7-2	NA	CASSLGGAGHYEQYF	TGTGCCAGCAGCTTAGGAGGAGCGGGCCACTACGAGCAGTACTTC
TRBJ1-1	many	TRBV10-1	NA	CATGKGARVTEAFF	TGCGCCACCGGGAAGGGTGCGAGAGTCACTGAAGCTTTCTTT
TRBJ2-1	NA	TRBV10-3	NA	CAINRGLSSYNEQFF	TGTGCCATCAACCGGGGATTAAGCTCCTACAATGAGCAGTTCTTC
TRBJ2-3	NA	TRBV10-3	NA	CATRDSRTDTQYF	TGTGCCACCCGGGATAGTCGCACAGATACGCAGTATTTT
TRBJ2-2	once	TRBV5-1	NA	CASKWVGEASGELFF	TGCGCCAGCAAGTGGGTGGGCGAAGCATCCGGGGAGCTGTTTTTT
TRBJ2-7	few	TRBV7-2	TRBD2	CASSLSGRASYEQYF	TGTGCCAGCAGCTTAAGCGGGAGGGCATCCTACGAGCAGTACTTC
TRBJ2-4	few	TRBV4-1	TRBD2	CASSQTSPPNIQYF	TGCGCCAGCAGCCAGACTAGCCCCCCGAACATTCAGTACTTC
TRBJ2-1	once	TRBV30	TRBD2	CAWSGTSGGPYNEQFF	TGTGCCTGGAGTGGGACTAGCGGGGGGCCCTACAATGAGCAGTTCTTC
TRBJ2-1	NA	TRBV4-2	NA	CASSQTRGNEQFF	TGTGCCAGCAGCCAGACCCGGGGCAATGAGCAGTTCTTC
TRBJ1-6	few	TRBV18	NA	CASSPGQEGTLHF	TGTGCCAGCTCACCAGGGCAGGAGGGGACCCTCCACTTT